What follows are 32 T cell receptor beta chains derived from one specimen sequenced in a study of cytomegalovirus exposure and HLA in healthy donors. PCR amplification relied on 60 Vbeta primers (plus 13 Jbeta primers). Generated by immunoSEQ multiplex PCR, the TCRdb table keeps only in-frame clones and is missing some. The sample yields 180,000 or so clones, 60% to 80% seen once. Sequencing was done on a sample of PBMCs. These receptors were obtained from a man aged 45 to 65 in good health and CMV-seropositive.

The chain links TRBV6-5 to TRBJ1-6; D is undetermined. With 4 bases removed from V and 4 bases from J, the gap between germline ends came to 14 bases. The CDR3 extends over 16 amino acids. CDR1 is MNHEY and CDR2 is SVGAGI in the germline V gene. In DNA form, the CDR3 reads TGTGCCAGCAGTTTCGATAGAAGAGGTTATAATTCACCCCTCCACTTT. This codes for CASSFDRRGYNSPLHF.

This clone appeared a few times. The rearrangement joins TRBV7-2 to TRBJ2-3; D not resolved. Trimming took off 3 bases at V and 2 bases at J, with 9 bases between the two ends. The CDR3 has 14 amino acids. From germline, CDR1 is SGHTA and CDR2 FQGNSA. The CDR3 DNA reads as TGTGCCAGCAGCTTGCAGGTCCCCACAGATACGCAGTATTTT. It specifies CASSLQVPTDTQYF. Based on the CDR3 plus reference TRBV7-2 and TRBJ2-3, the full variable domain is GAGVSQSPSNKVTEKGKDVELRCDPISGHTALYWYRQSLGQGLEFLIYFQGNSAPDKSGLPSDRFSAERTGGSVSTLTIQRTQQEDSAVYLCASSLQVPTDTQYFGPGTRLTVL.

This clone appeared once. CDR3 sequence: CASSSGYWTGELFF. The CDR3 DNA is TGTGCCAGCAGCTCGGGGTATTGGACCGGGGAGCTGTTTTTT. This chain connects TRBV7-2 to TRBJ2-2; a possible D gene is TRBD2 (5 bases). Germline CDR1 and CDR2: SGHTA and FQGNSA. The CDR3 loop spans 14 amino acids. Trimming cost V 4 bases and J 5 bases, with 11 bases left between them.

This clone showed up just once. In nucleotides, the CDR3 is TGTGCCAGCAGCCGCCCTGGACAGGGGACCAATGAGCAGTTCTTC. This gives the protein CASSRPGQGTNEQFF. V and J are TRBV5-4 and TRBJ2-1, with 9 bases identical to TRBD1. CDR3 size: 15 residues. V trimming: 4 bases; J trimming: 6 bases; junction bases outside the gene matches: 8. CDR1 is SGHNT, CDR2 YYREEE, per germline (reference sequence).

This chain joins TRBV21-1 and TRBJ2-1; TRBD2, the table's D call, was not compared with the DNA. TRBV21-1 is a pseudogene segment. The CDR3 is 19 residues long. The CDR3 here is CASSNHPGLVLFFRDEQFF. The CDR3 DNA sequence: TGTGCCAGCAGCAACCATCCGGGACTAGTTTTATTCTTTAGGGATGAGCAGTTCTTC.

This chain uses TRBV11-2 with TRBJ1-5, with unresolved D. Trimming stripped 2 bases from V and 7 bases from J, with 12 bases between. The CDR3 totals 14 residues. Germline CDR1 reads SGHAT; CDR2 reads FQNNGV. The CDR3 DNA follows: TGTGCCAGCAGCTTATACGCAGGCGGGCAGCCCCAGCATTTT. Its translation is CASSLYAGGQPQHF.

CDR3 residues: CASSPGGQGPNYGYTF. The DNA for the CDR3 is TGTGCCAGCTCACCCGGGGGACAGGGGCCTAACTATGGCTACACCTTC. The chain couples TRBV18 to TRBJ1-2; 10 bases are shared with TRBD1. CDR3 size: 16 residues. Germline values: CDR1 KGHSH, CDR2 LQKENI. The trim removed 3 bases at V and 0 bases at J, leaving 4 bases unmatched.

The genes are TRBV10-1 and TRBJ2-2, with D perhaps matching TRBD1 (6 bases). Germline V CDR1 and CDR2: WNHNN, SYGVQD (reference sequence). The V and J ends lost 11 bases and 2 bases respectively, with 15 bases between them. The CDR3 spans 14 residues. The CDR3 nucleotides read TGCGCCGGCTACCGGGACACTAACACCGGGGAGCTGTTTTTT. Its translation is CAGYRDTNTGELFF.

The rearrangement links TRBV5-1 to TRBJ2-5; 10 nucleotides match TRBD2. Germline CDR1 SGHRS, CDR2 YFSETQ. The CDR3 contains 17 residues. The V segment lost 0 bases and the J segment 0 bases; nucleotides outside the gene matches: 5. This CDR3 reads CASSLVSSGGYQETQYF. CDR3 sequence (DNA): TGCGCCAGCAGCTTGGTTTCTAGCGGGGGATACCAAGAGACCCAGTACTTC. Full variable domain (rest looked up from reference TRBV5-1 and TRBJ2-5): KAGVTQTPRYLIKTRGQQVTLSCSPISGHRSVSWYQQTPGQGLQFLFEYFSETQRNKGNFPGRFSGRQFSNSRSEMNVSTLELGDSALYLCASSLVSSGGYQETQYFGPGTRLLVL.

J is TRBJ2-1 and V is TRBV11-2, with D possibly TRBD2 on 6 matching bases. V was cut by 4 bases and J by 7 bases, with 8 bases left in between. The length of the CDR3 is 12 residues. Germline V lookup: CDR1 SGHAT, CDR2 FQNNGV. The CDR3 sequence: CASSSGGNEQFF. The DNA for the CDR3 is TGTGCCAGCAGCTCCGGGGGTAATGAGCAGTTCTTC. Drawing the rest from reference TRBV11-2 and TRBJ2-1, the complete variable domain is EAGVAQSPRYKIIEKRQSVAFWCNPISGHATLYWYQQILGQGPKLLIQFQNNGVVDDSQLPKDRFSAERLKGVDSTLKIQPAKLEDSAVYLCASSSGGNEQFFGPGTRLTVL.

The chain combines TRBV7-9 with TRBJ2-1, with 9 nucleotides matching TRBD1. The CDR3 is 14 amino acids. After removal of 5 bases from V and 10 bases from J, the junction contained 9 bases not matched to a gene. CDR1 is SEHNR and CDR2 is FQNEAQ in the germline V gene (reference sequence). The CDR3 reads CASSRSRDREEQFF. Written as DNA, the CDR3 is TGTGCCAGCAGCCGGTCCCGGGACAGGGAAGAGCAGTTCTTC.

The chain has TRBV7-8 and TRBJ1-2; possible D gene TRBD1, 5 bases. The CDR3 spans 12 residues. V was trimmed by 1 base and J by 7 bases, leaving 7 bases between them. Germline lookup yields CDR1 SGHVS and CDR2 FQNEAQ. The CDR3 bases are TGTGCCAGCAGCTTAGAAGGGGCTGGCTACACCTTC. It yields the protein CASSLEGAGYTF.

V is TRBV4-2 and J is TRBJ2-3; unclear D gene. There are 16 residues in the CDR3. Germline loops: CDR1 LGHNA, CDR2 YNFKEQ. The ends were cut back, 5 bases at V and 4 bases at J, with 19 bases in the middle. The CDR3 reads CASSYHSSPEPDTQYF. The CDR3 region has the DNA TGTGCCAGCAGCTATCACTCGAGTCCGGAGCCAGATACGCAGTATTTT.

CDR3 nucleotides: TGTGCCACCAGCAGAGATCGGGAGGGATCAGCTGAAGCTTTCTTT. Amino acids: CATSRDREGSAEAFF. V and J are TRBV15 and TRBJ1-1; D is uncertain. CDR1 is LNHNV and CDR2 is YYDKDF in the germline V gene (reference sequence). The CDR3 has 15 residues. V was trimmed by 0 bases and J by 6 bases, leaving 14 bases between them. Combining the CDR3 with reference TRBV15 and TRBJ1-1 gives the whole variable domain DAMVIQNPRYQVTQFGKPVTLSCSQTLNHNVMYWYQQKSSQAPKLLFHYYDKDFNNEADTPDNFQSRRPNTSFCFLDIRSPGLGDTAMYLCATSRDREGSAEAFFGQGTRLTVV.

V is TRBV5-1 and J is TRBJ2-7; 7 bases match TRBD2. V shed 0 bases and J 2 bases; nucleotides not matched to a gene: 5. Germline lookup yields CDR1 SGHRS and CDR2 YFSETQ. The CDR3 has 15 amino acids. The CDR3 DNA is TGCGCCAGCAGCTTGGAACGGCGGGAGACCTACGAGCAGTACTTC. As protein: CASSLERRETYEQYF.

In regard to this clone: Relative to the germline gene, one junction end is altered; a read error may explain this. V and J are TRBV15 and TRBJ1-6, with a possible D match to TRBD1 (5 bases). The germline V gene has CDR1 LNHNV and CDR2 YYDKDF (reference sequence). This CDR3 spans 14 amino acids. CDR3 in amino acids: CATSSRARNSPPHF. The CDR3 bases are TGTGCCACCAGCAGCAGGGCTCGGAATTCACCCCCCCACTTT.

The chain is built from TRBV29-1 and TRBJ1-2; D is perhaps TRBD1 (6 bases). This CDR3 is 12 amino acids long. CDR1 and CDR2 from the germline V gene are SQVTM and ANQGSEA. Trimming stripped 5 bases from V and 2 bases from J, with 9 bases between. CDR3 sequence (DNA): TGCAGCGTTATCACAGGGAACTATGGCTACACCTTC. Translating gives CSVITGNYGYTF.

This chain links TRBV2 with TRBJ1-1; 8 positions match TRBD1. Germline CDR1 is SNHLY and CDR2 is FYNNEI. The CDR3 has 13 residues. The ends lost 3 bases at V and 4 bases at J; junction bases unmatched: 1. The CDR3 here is CASSDRGLTEAFF. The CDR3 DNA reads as TGTGCCAGCAGTGACAGGGGGCTCACTGAAGCTTTCTTT.

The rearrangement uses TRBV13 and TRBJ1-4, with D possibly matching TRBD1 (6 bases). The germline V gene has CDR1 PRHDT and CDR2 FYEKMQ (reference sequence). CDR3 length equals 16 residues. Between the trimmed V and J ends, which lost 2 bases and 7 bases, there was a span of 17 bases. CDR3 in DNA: TGTGCCAGCAGCTTAACCCACGGGGGGCTCGGTGAAAAACTGTTTTTT. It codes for CASSLTHGGLGEKLFF. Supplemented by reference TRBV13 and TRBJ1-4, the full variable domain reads AAGVIQSPRHLIKEKRETATLKCYPIPRHDTVYWYQQGPGQDPQFLISFYEKMQSDKGSIPDRFSAQQFSDYHSELNMSSLELGDSALYFCASSLTHGGLGEKLFFGSGTQLSVL.

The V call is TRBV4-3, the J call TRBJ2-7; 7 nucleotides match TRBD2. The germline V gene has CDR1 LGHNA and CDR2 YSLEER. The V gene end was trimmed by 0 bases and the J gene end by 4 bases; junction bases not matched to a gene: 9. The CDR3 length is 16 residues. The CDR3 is CASSQEILADTYEQYF. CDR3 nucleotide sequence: TGCGCCAGCAGCCAAGAAATTCTAGCGGATACATACGAGCAGTACTTC.

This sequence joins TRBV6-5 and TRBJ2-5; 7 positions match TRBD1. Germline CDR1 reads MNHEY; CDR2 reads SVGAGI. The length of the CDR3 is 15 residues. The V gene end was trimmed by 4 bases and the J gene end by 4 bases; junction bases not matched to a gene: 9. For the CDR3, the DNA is TGTGCCAGCAGTTCCCTGGACAGGCCCGTAGAGACCCAGTACTTC. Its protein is CASSSLDRPVETQYF.

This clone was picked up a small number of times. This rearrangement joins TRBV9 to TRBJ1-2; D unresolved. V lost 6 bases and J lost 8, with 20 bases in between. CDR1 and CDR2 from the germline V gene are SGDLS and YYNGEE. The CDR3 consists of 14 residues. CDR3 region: CASTSGGSTRGYTF. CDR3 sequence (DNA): TGTGCCAGCACGTCGGGAGGGTCCACTAGGGGCTACACCTTC.

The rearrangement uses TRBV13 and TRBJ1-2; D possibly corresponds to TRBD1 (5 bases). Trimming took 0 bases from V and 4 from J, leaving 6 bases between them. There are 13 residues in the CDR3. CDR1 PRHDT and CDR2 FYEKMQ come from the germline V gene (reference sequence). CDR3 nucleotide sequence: TGTGCCAGCAGCTTAGGGACAGTCTATGGCTACACCTTC. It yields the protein CASSLGTVYGYTF.

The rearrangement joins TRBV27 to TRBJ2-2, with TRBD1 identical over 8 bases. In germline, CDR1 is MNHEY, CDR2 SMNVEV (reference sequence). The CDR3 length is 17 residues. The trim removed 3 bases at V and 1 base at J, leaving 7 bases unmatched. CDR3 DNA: TGTGCCAGCAGTTTCCGCCAACAGGGGGTGAACACCGGGGAGCTGTTTTTT. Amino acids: CASSFRQQGVNTGELFF.

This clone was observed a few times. This CDR3 reads CASTGTGYGYTF. CDR3 DNA sequence: TGCGCCAGCACCGGGACAGGGTATGGCTACACCTTC. The rearrangement links TRBV4-1 to TRBJ1-2; TRBD1 matches 9 bases. V gave up 7 bases and J gave up 5 bases; unmatched junction bases: 2. The CDR3 spans 12 residues. In germline, CDR1 is MGHRA, CDR2 YSYEKL.

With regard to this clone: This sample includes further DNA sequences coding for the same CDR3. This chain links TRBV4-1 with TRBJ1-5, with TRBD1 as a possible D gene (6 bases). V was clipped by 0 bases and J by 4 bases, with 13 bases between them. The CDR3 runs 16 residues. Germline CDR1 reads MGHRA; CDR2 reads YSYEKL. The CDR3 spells CASSQDLRGGNQPQHF. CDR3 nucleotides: TGCGCCAGCAGCCAAGATCTGAGGGGGGGGAATCAGCCCCAGCATTTT.

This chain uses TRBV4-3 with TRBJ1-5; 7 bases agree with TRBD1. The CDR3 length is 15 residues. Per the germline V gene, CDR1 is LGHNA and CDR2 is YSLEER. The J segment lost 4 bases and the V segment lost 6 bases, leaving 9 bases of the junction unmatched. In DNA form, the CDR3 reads TGCGCCAGCAGTCAGTCCGGGACAGAGAATCAGCCCCAGCATTTT. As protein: CASSQSGTENQPQHF.

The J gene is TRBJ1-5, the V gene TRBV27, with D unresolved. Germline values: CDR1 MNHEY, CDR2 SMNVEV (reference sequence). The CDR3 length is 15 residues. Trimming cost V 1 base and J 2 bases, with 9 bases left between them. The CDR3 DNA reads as TGTGCCAGCAGTTTATTAAATCAGGGCAATCAGCCCCAGCATTTT. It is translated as CASSLLNQGNQPQHF.

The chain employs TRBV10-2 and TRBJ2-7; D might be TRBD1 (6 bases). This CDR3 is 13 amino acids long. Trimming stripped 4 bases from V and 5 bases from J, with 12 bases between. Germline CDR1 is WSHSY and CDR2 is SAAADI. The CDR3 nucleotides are TGCGCCAGCAGTGCCGGTCAGGGGAACGAGCAGTACTTC. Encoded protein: CASSAGQGNEQYF.

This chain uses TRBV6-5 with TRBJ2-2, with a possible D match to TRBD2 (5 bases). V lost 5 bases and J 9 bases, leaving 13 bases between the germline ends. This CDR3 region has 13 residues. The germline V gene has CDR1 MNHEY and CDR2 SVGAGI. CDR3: CASSASPGRELFF. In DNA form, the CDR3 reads TGTGCCAGCAGTGCCTCCCCCGGGAGGGAGCTGTTTTTT.

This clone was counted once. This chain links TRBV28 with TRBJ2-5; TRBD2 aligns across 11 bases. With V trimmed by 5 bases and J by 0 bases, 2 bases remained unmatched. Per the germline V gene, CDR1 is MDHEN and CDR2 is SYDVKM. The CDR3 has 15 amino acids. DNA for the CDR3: TGTGCCAGCAGTACTAGCGGGGGAAACCAAGAGACCCAGTACTTC. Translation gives CASSTSGGNQETQYF. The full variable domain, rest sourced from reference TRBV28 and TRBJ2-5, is DVKVTQSSRYLVKRTGEKVFLECVQDMDHENMFWYRQDPGLGLRLIYFSYDVKMKEKGDIPEGYSVSREKKERFSLILESASTNQTSMYLCASSTSGGNQETQYFGPGTRLLVL.

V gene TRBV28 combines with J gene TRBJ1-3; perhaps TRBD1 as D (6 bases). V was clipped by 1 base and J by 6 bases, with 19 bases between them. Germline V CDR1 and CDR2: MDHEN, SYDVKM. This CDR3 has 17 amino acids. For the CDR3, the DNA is TGTGCCAGCAGTTTATTGTCTTTCCAGAGGGGACAAAACACCATATATTTT. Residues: CASSLLSFQRGQNTIYF.